This T cell receptor beta chain was profiled in a study of OX40 agonist ivuxolimab in advanced cancers. Turning to the overall study: Ivuxolimab was an agonistic, fully human IgG2 monoclonal antibody directed against OX40 (CD134), a costimulatory receptor. The purpose of peripheral TCRbeta sequencing was to test whether ivuxolimab changed TCR sequence diversity and led to clonal T-cell expansion. Partial responses occurred in three dose-escalation patients: two with cutaneous melanoma and one with hepatocellular carcinoma. In the dose-escalation cohort, 82.7% of patients were male, and the mean age was around 60 years, with a range of roughly 20 to 80. The monotherapy dose-escalation portion (N ≈ 56 patients) of the phase I ivuxolimab trial is reported in the paper. Prior anti-PD-1, anti-PD-L1 or anti-CTLA-4 therapy was permitted, and checkpoint inhibitors had been received by 40% to 50% of dose-escalation patients. Among the 50 to 55 dose-escalation patients, some 20 had hepatocellular carcinoma, about 15 melanoma, 9 renal cell carcinoma and 9 head and neck cancer. Intravenous ivuxolimab was administered to patients every 2 weeks at six dose levels: 0.01, 0.1, 0.3, 1.5, 3 and 10 mg/kg. Study-wide conclusions, independent of this receptor: At doses of 0.1 to 3.0 mg/kg, clonal expansion of both CD4+ and CD8+ blood T cells was observed from baseline to week 6. Low levels of normalized T-cell clonal expansion were also seen in some patients who did not respond. In the 0.1-3.0 mg/kg groups, partial responders were among the patients with the lowest normalized peripheral clonal expansion, particularly in CD8+ T cells. After ivuxolimab, more expanded clones were found on average in CD8+ T cells than in CD4+ T cells. Which antigens the clonally expanded peripheral T cells were specific for was not determined.

Genomic DNA was extracted from sorted cells for sequencing of the TCRbeta CDR3 region. The immunoSEQ Assay was used for sequencing of TCRbeta CDR3 regions. TCRdb obtained this table from immuneACCESS and retained in-frame rearrangements with V and J assigned. These tables miss some clones; where compared with another copy, unresolved V genes account for less than half of the shortfall, and the remainder is unexplained. The sample table holds fewer than 65,000 clones, of which approximately 87% were seen once. The ten largest account for about 5% of the sample. Relative to germline, V is 1 base shorter and J is 0 bases shorter, with 11 bases between their ends. Including the terminal cysteine and phenylalanine, the CDR3 comprises 16 residues. Of the read, only the CDR3 DNA is kept; its 48 bases are in frame from base 1. Based on the germline V gene (reference sequence), the CDR1 and CDR2 sequences are SGHNT and YYREEE.

This clone has more than one count but fewer than ten. Which antigen it targets is not known. No much larger clone exists at a distance of one base, and base qualities are not known. The trial excluded patients who had a history of autoimmune disease or were on systemic immunosuppression. Peripheral blood for TCR sequencing was collected from all dose cohorts at baseline, on cycle 4 day 1, and on cycle 7 day 1. The samples were taken from a phase I, first-in-human, multicenter, open-label dose-escalation trial of ivuxolimab. Adults with locally advanced or metastatic melanoma, renal cell carcinoma, hepatocellular carcinoma or head and neck squamous cell carcinoma were enrolled in the trial. Before TCR sequencing, CD4+ and CD8+ T cells were separately sorted from peripheral blood.

The material sequenced was CD4+ or CD8+ T cells sorted from blood, taken in a trial of the OX40 agonist ivuxolimab. The sequence came from an adult with an advanced solid tumor such as melanoma, head and neck, liver or kidney cancer. The V gene is TRBV5-4 and the J gene is TRBJ1-3; the D gene is perhaps TRBD1, on 5 matching bases. The sequenced DNA: TGTGCCAGCAGCTTGCAGGGACTTATCTCTGGAAACACCATATATTTT. Its protein is CASSLQGLISGNTIYF.